The entry that follows covers one T cell receptor (beta chain) sequence. Its matching antigen is unknown. This entry comes from a study of somatic mutations in cytotoxic T cells in rheumatoid arthritis. Separation of CD4+ and CD8+ cells was performed by positive magnetic bead selection, and purity was verified by flow cytometry. Profiled with immunoSEQ multiplex PCR; TCRdb holds only in-frame clones, not every one. The sample holds roughly 25,000 clones, 70% to 85% seen once. Study-level results: Among approximately 60 patients, 7 or 8 showed a largest CD8+ clone that surpassed 20% of CD8+ cells.

Germline assignment: CDR1 MNHNS and CDR2 SASEGT. The CDR3 is made up of 14 amino acids. The V end was cut by 4 bases, the J end by 0 bases, with 9 bases between. Sequenced sample: CD8+ T cells sorted from blood. The chain links TRBV6-1 to TRBJ1-1, with a possible D match to TRBD1 (6 bases). This receptor was obtained from a woman younger than 30 in good health. The CDR3 is CASSGDILNTEAFF. In DNA, the CDR3 is TGTGCCAGCAGTGGGGACATACTGAACACTGAAGCTTTCTTT.